This T cell receptor beta chain originates from a study of cytomegalovirus exposure and HLA in healthy donors. Study-wide background: The study's early data release held roughly 91 million unique TCRs from HLA-typed donors. Study conclusions and caveats: The only immune exposure information that was available was CMV serostatus.

Notes on this clone: What it binds is unknown.

The CDR3 is 15 residues long. V dropped 1 base and J dropped 3 bases, with 10 bases sitting between them. From germline, CDR1 is WNHNN and CDR2 SYGVQD (reference sequence). The PCR contained 60 Vbeta and 13 Jbeta primers. The assay was immunoSEQ multiplex PCR, and TCRdb's table has in-frame clones only and misses some. Among about 140,000 clones listed, around 80% were seen once. The chain couples TRBV10-1 to TRBJ1-5, with a possible D match to TRBD1 (6 bases). The sample consisted of PBMCs. This TCR came from a man aged 35 to 55 in good health and CMV-seronegative. CDR3 nucleotides: TGCGCCAGCAGTGAGTGGACAGCTGACAATCAGCCCCAGCATTTT. Encoded protein: CASSEWTADNQPQHF.